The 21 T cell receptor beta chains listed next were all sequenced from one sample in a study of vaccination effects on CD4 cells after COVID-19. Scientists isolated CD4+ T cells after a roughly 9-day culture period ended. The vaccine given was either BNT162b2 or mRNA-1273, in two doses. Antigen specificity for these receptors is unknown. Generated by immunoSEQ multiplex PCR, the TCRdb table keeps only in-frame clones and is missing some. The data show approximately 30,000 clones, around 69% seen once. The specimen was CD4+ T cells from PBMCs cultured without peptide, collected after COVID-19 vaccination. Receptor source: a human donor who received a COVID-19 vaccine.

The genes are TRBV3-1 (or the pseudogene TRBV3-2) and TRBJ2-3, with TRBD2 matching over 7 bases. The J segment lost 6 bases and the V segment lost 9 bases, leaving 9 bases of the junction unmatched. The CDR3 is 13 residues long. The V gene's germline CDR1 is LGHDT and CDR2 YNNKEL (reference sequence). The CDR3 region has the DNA TGTGCCAGTGGGGCTAGCGGCGCGGATACGCAGTATTTT. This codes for CASGASGADTQYF.

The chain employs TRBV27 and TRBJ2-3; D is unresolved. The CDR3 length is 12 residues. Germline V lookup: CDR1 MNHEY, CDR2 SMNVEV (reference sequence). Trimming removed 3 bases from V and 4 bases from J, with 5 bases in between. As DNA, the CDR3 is TGTGCCAGCAGTTTCTGGTCAGATACGCAGTATTTT. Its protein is CASSFWSDTQYF.

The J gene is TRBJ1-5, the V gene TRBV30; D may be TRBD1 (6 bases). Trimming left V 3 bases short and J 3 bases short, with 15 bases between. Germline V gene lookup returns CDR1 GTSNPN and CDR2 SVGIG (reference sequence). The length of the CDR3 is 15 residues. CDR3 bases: TGTGCCTGGAGCCTGGGGGGGCTTCCCAATCAGCCCCAGCATTTT. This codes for CAWSLGGLPNQPQHF.

In nucleotides, the CDR3 is TGTGCCAGCAGTTTGGAGGACAGGTCGATTCAGTACTTC. Protein product: CASSLEDRSIQYF. The gene calls are TRBV12-3 or TRBV12-4 and TRBJ2-4; 7 bases line up with TRBD1. The CDR3 extends over 13 amino acids. After removal of 3 bases from V and 10 bases from J, the junction contained 6 bases not matched to a gene.

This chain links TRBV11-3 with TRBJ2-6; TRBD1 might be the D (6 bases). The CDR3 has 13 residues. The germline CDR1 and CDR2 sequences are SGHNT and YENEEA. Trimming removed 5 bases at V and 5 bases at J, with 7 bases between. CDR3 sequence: CASSRDRANVLTF. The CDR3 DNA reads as TGTGCCAGCAGCCGGGACAGGGCCAACGTCCTGACTTTC.

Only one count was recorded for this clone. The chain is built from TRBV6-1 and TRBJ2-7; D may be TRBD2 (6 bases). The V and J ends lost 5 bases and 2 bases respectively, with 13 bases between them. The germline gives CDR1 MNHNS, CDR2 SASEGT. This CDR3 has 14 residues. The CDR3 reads CASSPHGGTYEQYF. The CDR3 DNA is TGTGCCAGCAGTCCCCACGGAGGGACCTACGAGCAGTACTTC.

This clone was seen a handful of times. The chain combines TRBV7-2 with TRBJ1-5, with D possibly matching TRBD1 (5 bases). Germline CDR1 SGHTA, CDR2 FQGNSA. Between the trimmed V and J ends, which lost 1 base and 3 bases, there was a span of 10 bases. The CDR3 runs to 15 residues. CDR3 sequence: CASSLGGLYNQPQHF. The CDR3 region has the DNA TGTGCCAGCAGCTTAGGGGGCCTTTACAATCAGCCCCAGCATTTT.

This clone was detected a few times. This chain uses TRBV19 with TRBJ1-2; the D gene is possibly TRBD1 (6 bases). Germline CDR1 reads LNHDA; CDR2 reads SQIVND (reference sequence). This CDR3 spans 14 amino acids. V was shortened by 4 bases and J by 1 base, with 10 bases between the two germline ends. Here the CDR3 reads CASSSRGGNYGYTF. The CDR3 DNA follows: TGTGCCAGTAGTAGCCGAGGGGGTAACTATGGCTACACCTTC.

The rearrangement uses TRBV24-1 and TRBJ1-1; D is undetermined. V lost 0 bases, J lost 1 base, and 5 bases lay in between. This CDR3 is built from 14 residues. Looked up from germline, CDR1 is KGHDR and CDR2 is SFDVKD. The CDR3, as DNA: TGTGCCACCAGTGATTTGTCAAGGAACACTGAAGCTTTCTTT. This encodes CATSDLSRNTEAFF.

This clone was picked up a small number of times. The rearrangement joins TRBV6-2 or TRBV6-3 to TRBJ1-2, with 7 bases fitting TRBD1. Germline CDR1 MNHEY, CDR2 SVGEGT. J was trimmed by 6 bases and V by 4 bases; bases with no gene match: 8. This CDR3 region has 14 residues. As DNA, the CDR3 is TGTGCCAGCAGTTCCTACAGGGGCCGGGATGGCTACACCTTC. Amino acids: CASSSYRGRDGYTF.

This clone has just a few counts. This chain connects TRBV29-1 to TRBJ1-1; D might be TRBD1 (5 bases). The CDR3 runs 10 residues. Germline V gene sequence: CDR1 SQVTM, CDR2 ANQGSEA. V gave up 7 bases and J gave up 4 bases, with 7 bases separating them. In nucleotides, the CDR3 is TGCAGCGCCGGGACCACTGAAGCTTTCTTT. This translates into CSAGTTEAFF.

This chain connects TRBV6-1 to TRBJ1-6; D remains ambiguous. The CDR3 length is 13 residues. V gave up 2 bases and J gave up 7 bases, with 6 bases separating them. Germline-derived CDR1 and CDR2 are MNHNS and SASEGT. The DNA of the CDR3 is TGTGCCAGCAGTGAACGGGAGAATTCACCCCTCCACTTT. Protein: CASSERENSPLHF.

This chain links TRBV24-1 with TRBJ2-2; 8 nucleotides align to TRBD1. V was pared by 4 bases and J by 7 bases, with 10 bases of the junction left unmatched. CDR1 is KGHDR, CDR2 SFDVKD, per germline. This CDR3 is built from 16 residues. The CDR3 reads CATSDPTGGWIGELFF. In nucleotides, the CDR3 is TGTGCCACCAGTGACCCTACAGGGGGGTGGATCGGGGAGCTGTTTTTT.

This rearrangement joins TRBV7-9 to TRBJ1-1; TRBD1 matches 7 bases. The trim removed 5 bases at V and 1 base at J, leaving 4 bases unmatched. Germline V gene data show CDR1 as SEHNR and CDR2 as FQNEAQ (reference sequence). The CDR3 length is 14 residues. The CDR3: CASSAGGRNTEAFF. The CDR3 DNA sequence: TGTGCCAGCAGCGCAGGGGGACGGAACACTGAAGCTTTCTTT.

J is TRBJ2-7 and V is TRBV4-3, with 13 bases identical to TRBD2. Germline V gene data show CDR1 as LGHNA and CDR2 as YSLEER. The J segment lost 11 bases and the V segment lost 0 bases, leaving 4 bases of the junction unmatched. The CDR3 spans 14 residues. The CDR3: CASSQDMTSGGKYF. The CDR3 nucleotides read TGCGCCAGCAGCCAAGATATGACTAGCGGGGGGAAGTACTTC.

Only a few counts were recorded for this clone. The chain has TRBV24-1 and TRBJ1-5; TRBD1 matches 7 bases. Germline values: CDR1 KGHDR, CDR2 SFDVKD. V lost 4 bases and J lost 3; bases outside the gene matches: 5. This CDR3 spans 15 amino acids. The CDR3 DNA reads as TGTGCCACCAGTGACCCAGGGGGATACAATCAGCCCCAGCATTTT. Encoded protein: CATSDPGGYNQPQHF.

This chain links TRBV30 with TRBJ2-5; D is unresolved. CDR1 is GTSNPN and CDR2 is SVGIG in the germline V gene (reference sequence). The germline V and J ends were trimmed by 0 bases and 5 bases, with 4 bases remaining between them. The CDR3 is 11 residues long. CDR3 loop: CAWSVGETQYF. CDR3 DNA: TGTGCCTGGAGTGTTGGGGAGACCCAGTACTTC.

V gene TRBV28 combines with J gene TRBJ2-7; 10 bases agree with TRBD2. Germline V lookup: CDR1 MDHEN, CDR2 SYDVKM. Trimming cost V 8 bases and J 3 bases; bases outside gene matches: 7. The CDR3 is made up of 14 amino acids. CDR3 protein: CASGGASGSYEQYF. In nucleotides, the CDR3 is TGTGCCAGCGGGGGGGCTAGCGGGAGCTACGAGCAGTACTTC.

This CDR3 is CASSEDSGANVLTF. The CDR3 DNA reads as TGTGCCAGCAGTGAAGATAGCGGGGCCAACGTCCTGACTTTC. The chain employs TRBV6-1 and TRBJ2-6; D is uncertain. V was trimmed by 1 base and J by 4 bases, leaving 5 bases between them. Germline loops: CDR1 MNHNS, CDR2 SASEGT. The CDR3 is 14 residues long.

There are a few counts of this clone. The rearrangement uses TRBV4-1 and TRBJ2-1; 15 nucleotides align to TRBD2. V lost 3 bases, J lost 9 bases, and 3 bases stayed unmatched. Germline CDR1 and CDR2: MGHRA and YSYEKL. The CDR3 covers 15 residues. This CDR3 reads CASSHGLAGGGEQFF. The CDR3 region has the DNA TGCGCCAGCAGCCATGGACTAGCGGGAGGGGGTGAGCAGTTCTTC.

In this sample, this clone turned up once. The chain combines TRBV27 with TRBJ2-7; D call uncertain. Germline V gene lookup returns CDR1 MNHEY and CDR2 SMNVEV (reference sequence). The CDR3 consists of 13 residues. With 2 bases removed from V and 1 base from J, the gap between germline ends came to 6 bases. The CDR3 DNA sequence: TGTGCCAGCAGTTTAGCCTGGTCCTACGAGCAGTACTTC. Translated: CASSLAWSYEQYF.